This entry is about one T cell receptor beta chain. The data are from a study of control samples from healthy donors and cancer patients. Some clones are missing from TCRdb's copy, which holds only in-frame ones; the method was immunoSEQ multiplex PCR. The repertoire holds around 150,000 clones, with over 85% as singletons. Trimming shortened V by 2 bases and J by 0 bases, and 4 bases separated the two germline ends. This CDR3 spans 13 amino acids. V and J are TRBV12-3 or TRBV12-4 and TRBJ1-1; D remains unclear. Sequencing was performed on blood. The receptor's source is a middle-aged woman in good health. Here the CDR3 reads CASSLMVNTEAFF. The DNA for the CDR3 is TGTGCCAGCAGTTTAATGGTGAACACTGAAGCTTTCTTT.